Described below is a single T cell receptor (beta chain) sequence and its context. Its antigen remains unknown. A read error may be the cause here, since a much bigger clone is one base away. Total RNA amounting to 500 ng was the source from which TCR beta cDNA was made with a constant-region primer. Nested multiplex PCR, run for three rounds with slightly modified ARM-PCR, yielded TCR beta libraries. The study ran its first two PCR rounds for around 10 cycles each, using TRBV1-TRBV30 forward primers and a C-beta reverse primer. Using its own MiXCR run on the multiplex PCR reads, TCRdb lists one record per CDR3 protein. The table records 300,000 to 400,000 distinct CDR3 sequences, 50% to 70% of them present only once. The data derive from a study of tumor-infiltrating lymphocytes in primary liver carcinoma. Study summary: Surgical resection treated primary liver carcinoma in the patients.

Losses at the gene ends were 6 bases for V and 3 bases for J; bases not matched to a gene: 5. The CDR3 has 15 amino acids. The germline V gene encodes CDR1 MGHRA and CDR2 YSYEKL. Germline DNA was also extracted, and blood RNA was taken from unsorted whole blood. General study points: Blood's top-250-clone fraction was significantly lower than that of tumors (p = 0.039). Reduced overlap was seen in tumor-adjacent and tumor-blood pairs versus tumor region pairs.

The rearrangement joins TRBV4-1 to TRBJ1-1; 12 bases map to TRBD1. Input material: peripheral blood. This receptor was taken from a man aged 35-49 years with primary liver carcinoma and hepatitis B virus infection. CDR3 region: CASRQGQGADTEAFF. The CDR3 nucleotides read TGCGCCAGCAGACAGGGACAGGGGGCGGACACTGAAGCTTTCTTT.